The clone carrying this T cell receptor beta chain turned up a few times. The antigen remains unidentified. The data originate from a study of CD8 T cells in ankylosing spondylitis. General study points: Roughly 8 highly homologous variants made up a TCR beta motif, and this motif appeared characteristic of ankylosing spondylitis blood.

Trimming removed 6 bases from V and 4 bases from J, with 17 bases in between. The germline V gene has CDR1 LGHNA and CDR2 YSLEER. CDR3 size: 15 residues. TCRdb reprocessed the 5' RACE reads via MiXCR and lists one record per CDR3 protein. The sample yields roughly 700,000 distinct CDR3 sequences, 15% to 20% seen once. This sequence joins TRBV4-3 and TRBJ2-3; either TRBD1 or TRBD2 may fit D (6 bases each). Sample: blood, either unsorted or a sorted T cell fraction (not recorded which). The sequence derives from a male donor with ankylosing spondylitis. Here the CDR3 reads CASSLRGEGPDTQYF. The CDR3 DNA reads as TGCGCCAGCAGTCTGAGGGGGGAAGGCCCAGATACGCAGTATTTT.